This passage covers 31 T cell receptor beta chains from one sample sequenced in a study of T cell changes during pregnancy in multiple sclerosis. Clones were sequenced by immunoSEQ multiplex PCR, and TCRdb holds only the in-frame ones, with some missing. The table has some 49,000 clones, 92% seen once. Sequencing used CD4+ T cells from peripheral blood mononuclear cells, obtained in the second trimester of pregnancy. The origin of the receptors is a female donor in good health, enrolled as a control in a pregnancy study.

The V gene is TRBV5-8, the J gene TRBJ2-1, with a possible D match to TRBD1 (5 bases). CDR3 size: 16 residues. V lost 4 bases and J 5 bases, leaving 19 bases between the germline ends. CDR1 and CDR2 from the germline V gene are SGHTS and YDEGEE. As DNA, the CDR3 is TGTGCCAGCAGCCATAACCGACAGCCCTTCAACAATGAGCAGTTCTTC. It specifies CASSHNRQPFNNEQFF.

The chain recombines TRBV6-5 with TRBJ2-7; 7 nucleotides agree with TRBD1. Germline assignment: CDR1 MNHEY and CDR2 SVGAGI. This CDR3 has 15 amino acids. V lost 4 bases to trimming and J lost 7 bases; unmatched junction nucleotides: 13. CDR3 protein: CASSSPTGKTGEQYF. The CDR3 bases are TGTGCCAGCAGTTCGCCGACAGGGAAGACTGGTGAGCAGTACTTC.

This chain connects TRBV7-9 to TRBJ1-2; weak D call: TRBD1 (6 bases). Germline loops: CDR1 SEHNR, CDR2 FQNEAQ (reference sequence). V was shortened by 4 bases and J by 7 bases, with 13 bases between the two germline ends. The CDR3 spans 13 residues. CDR3 sequence: CASSSTGDSGYTF. DNA of the CDR3: TGTGCCAGCAGCTCGACAGGCGACAGTGGCTACACCTTC.

The chain links TRBV7-2 to TRBJ2-7, with D possibly TRBD1 on 5 matching bases. This CDR3 comprises 15 residues. Trimming removed 1 base from V and 2 bases from J, with 12 bases in between. The germline CDR1 and CDR2 sequences are SGHTA and FQGNSA. CDR3 bases: TGTGCCAGCAGCTTAGGACTTAGGGGTCCCTACGAGCAGTACTTC. This translates into CASSLGLRGPYEQYF.

The chain recombines TRBV19 with TRBJ1-4; no clear D. Trimming removed 6 bases at V and 0 bases at J, with 8 bases between. The germline gives CDR1 LNHDA, CDR2 SQIVND (reference sequence). CDR3 size: 14 residues. CDR3: CASRVSATNEKLFF. In DNA form, the CDR3 reads TGTGCCAGTAGGGTCAGTGCAACTAATGAAAAACTGTTTTTT.

The J gene is TRBJ1-5, the V gene TRBV19, with TRBD1 identical over 7 bases. The CDR3 consists of 12 residues. The germline V gene has CDR1 LNHDA and CDR2 SQIVND (reference sequence). With 4 bases clipped from V and 14 bases from J, the junction kept 8 bases outside the gene matches. The CDR3 reads CASSNPGTEEHF. The CDR3 DNA sequence: TGTGCCAGTAGTAACCCCGGGACAGAGGAGCATTTT.

CDR3 nucleotide sequence: TGTGCCAGCAGCTTAAGGCAGGGGACCCCCCAGTTCTTC. It codes for CASSLRQGTPQFF. This sequence joins TRBV7-3 and TRBJ2-1; D might be TRBD1 (6 bases). This CDR3 region has 13 residues. The germline V gene encodes CDR1 SGHTA and CDR2 FQGTGA. The germline V and J ends were trimmed by 1 base and 13 bases, with 14 bases remaining between them. Variable domain in full (rest from reference TRBV7-3 and TRBJ2-1): GAGVSQTPSNKVTEKGKYVELRCDPISGHTALYWYRQSLGQGPEFLIYFQGTGAADDSGLPNDRFFAVRPEGSVSTLKIQRTERGDSAVYLCASSLRQGTPQFFGPGTRLTVL.

The rearrangement links TRBV7-9 to TRBJ2-5, with 10 bases matching TRBD1. V was clipped by 1 base and J by 3 bases; unmatched bases: 8. CDR3 size: 17 residues. Germline-derived CDR1 and CDR2 are SEHNR and FQNEAQ (reference sequence). In DNA, the CDR3 is TGTGCCAGCAGCTTAGTGAGGGACAGGGGCTATAAAGAGACCCAGTACTTC. Amino acids: CASSLVRDRGYKETQYF.

This chain connects TRBV11-2 to TRBJ1-1; D might be TRBD1 (5 bases). CDR1 SGHAT and CDR2 FQNNGV come from the germline V gene. V was cut by 2 bases and J by 0 bases, with 7 bases left in between. This CDR3 region has 14 residues. CDR3 coding DNA: TGTGCCAGCAGCTTAATAGGGGTGAACACTGAAGCTTTCTTT. This sequence encodes CASSLIGVNTEAFF.

The chain links TRBV4-3 to TRBJ2-4; possibly TRBD1 for D (6 bases). This CDR3 is built from 16 residues. Germline V lookup: CDR1 LGHNA, CDR2 YSLEER. V was clipped by 0 bases and J by 2 bases, with 11 bases between them. The CDR3 sequence is CASSQEAGVSKNIQYF. CDR3 in DNA: TGCGCCAGCAGCCAAGAAGCAGGGGTTTCCAAAAACATTCAGTACTTC.

The chain combines TRBV10-3 with TRBJ1-6; D is unclear. The V end lost 3 bases, the J end lost 0 bases, and 6 bases lay between the germline ends. The CDR3 runs to 15 residues. The germline V gene encodes CDR1 ENHRY and CDR2 SYGVKD. CDR3: CAISETGSYNSPLHF. CDR3 sequence (DNA): TGTGCCATCAGTGAAACGGGCTCCTATAATTCACCCCTCCACTTT.

V and J are TRBV6-6 and TRBJ2-1; D perhaps matches TRBD1 (6 bases). The V end was cut by 8 bases, the J end by 2 bases, with 13 bases between. This CDR3 contains 14 residues. Germline lookup yields CDR1 MNHNY and CDR2 SVGAGI (reference sequence). CDR3 amino acids: CASGWGRTYNEQFF. DNA of the CDR3: TGTGCCAGCGGCTGGGGGCGCACCTACAATGAGCAGTTCTTC.

This chain joins TRBV19 and TRBJ2-7; weak D call: TRBD1 (6 bases). Trimming pared 5 bases from V and 6 bases from J, leaving 11 bases between. Germline V CDR1 and CDR2: LNHDA, SQIVND (reference sequence). The CDR3 runs to 12 residues. CDR3 bases: TGTGCCAGTAGTCACAGCAGGGGCGAGCAGTACTTC. Encoded protein: CASSHSRGEQYF.

The gene calls are TRBV6-4 and TRBJ2-2, with 10 nucleotides matching TRBD1. Looked up from germline, CDR1 is MRHNA and CDR2 is SNTAGT. The CDR3 contains 14 residues. After removal of 8 bases from V and 4 bases from J, the junction contained 4 bases not matched to a gene. The CDR3 is CASRGQGTTGELFF. The CDR3 DNA follows: TGTGCCAGCCGGGGACAGGGGACCACCGGGGAGCTGTTTTTT.

V is TRBV11-3 and J is TRBJ2-2; 9 positions match TRBD1. Unmatched junction bases numbered 12, after V lost 5 bases and J lost 5 bases. There are 17 residues in the CDR3. Germline V gene lookup returns CDR1 SGHNT and CDR2 YENEEA. CDR3 coding DNA: TGTGCCAGCAGCAAGGGGACAGGGAGGACCGGGACCGGGGAGCTGTTTTTT. Protein product: CASSKGTGRTGTGELFF.

The chain joins TRBV6-7 to TRBJ1-2, with D tentatively TRBD1 (5 bases). TRBV6-7 is filed as an ORF, its function uncertain. CDR3 length: 15 residues. Between the trimmed V and J ends, which lost 2 bases and 4 bases, there was a span of 14 bases. The CDR3 sequence: CASSYGAGNPYGYTF. The CDR3 bases are TGTGCCAGCAGTTACGGTGCAGGGAACCCCTATGGCTACACCTTC.

The chain links TRBV9 to TRBJ2-2, with 8 positions matching TRBD1. The length of the CDR3 is 14 residues. The V segment lost 3 bases and the J segment 8 bases; nucleotides outside the gene matches: 6. CDR1 and CDR2 from the germline V gene are SGDLS and YYNGEE. For the CDR3, the DNA is TGTGCCAGCAGCGCCAACAGGGGGGAAGGGGAGCTGTTTTTT. Amino acids: CASSANRGEGELFF. The whole variable domain, filled in from reference TRBV9 and TRBJ2-2, reads DSGVTQTPKHLITATGQRVTLRCSPRSGDLSVYWYQQSLDQGLQFLIQYYNGEERAKGNILERFSAQQFPDLHSELNLSSLELGDSALYFCASSANRGEGELFFGEGSRLTVL.

This clone was counted a single time. CDR3 amino acids: CASSSNGGAQETQYF. The CDR3 DNA is TGTGCCAGCAGCTCCAACGGCGGGGCACAAGAGACCCAGTACTTC. V usage is TRBV7-2 and J usage is TRBJ2-5; possibly TRBD2 for D (6 bases). Germline V gene data show CDR1 as SGHTA and CDR2 as FQGNSA. Between the trimmed V and J ends, which lost 4 bases and 2 bases, there was a span of 14 bases. The CDR3 spans 15 residues.

The chain links TRBV5-1 to TRBJ2-7; TRBD1 aligns across 9 bases. CDR1 is SGHRS, CDR2 YFSETQ, per germline. The CDR3 length is 16 residues. V trimming: 5 bases; J trimming: 3 bases; junction bases outside the gene matches: 12. Here the CDR3 DNA reads TGCGCCAGCAGTCAAGTACCGGGACAGGGATACTACGAGCAGTACTTC. Translating gives CASSQVPGQGYYEQYF.

J is TRBJ2-7 and V is TRBV7-9; no firm D call. V shed 5 bases and J shed 3 bases, with 14 bases lying between them. CDR3 length equals 14 residues. Per the germline V gene, CDR1 is SEHNR and CDR2 is FQNEAQ (reference sequence). The CDR3 protein is CASSLREEFYEQYF. The CDR3 region has the DNA TGTGCCAGCAGCCTCCGAGAGGAGTTCTACGAGCAGTACTTC.

The rearrangement links TRBV30 to TRBJ2-7; D unclear. V lost 3 bases and J lost 3, with 15 bases in between. This CDR3 contains 14 residues. The germline gives CDR1 GTSNPN, CDR2 SVGIG (reference sequence). The CDR3 nucleotides read TGTGCCTGGAGCGGGTTTTCGCGGAACTACGAGCAGTACTTC. Encoded protein: CAWSGFSRNYEQYF.

A note on this clone: Other DNA sequences in the same sample also yield this CDR3. This chain connects TRBV6-4 to TRBJ2-1, with 11 bases matching TRBD2. Trimming cost V 0 bases and J 6 bases; bases outside gene matches: 1. Per the germline V gene, CDR1 is MRHNA and CDR2 is SNTAGT. This CDR3 has 15 amino acids. CDR3 nucleotide sequence: TGTGCCAGCAGTGACTCTAGCGGGGGGGCCAATGAGCAGTTCTTC. Protein sequence: CASSDSSGGANEQFF.

The gene calls are TRBV4-3 and TRBJ1-6; 7 nucleotides line up with TRBD1. V shed 4 bases, J shed 10 bases, and the junction held 4 bases outside the gene matches. The germline gives CDR1 LGHNA, CDR2 YSLEER. The CDR3 is 13 residues long. CDR3 amino acids: CASSRQGQSPLHF. For the CDR3, the DNA is TGCGCCAGCAGCCGACAGGGCCAATCACCCCTCCACTTT.

The CDR3: CASSSRGQGVSHGYTF. The CDR3 region has the DNA TGTGCCAGCAGCTCGAGAGGACAGGGGGTTTCTCATGGCTACACCTTC. This chain joins TRBV5-6 and TRBJ1-2, with 10 bases that match TRBD1. CDR3 size: 16 residues. The V gene end was trimmed by 3 bases and the J gene end by 6 bases; junction bases not matched to a gene: 11. CDR1 and CDR2 (germline): SGHDT, YYEEEE.

There are a few counts of this clone. V and J are TRBV5-1 and TRBJ1-5; 12 bases align to TRBD1. This CDR3 has 15 amino acids. Germline trimming cut 0 bases from V and 6 bases from J; bases unmatched to any gene: 1. From germline, CDR1 is SGHRS and CDR2 YFSETQ. The CDR3 DNA is TGCGCCAGCAGCTTGGAGGGACAGGGGGCTCAGCCCCAGCATTTT. It specifies CASSLEGQGAQPQHF.

This clone was picked up one time. The gene calls are TRBV6-5 and TRBJ2-1, with 7 bases that match TRBD2. This CDR3 contains 15 residues. The J segment lost 1 base and the V segment lost 5 bases, leaving 5 bases of the junction unmatched. CDR1 and CDR2 (germline): MNHEY, SVGAGI. The DNA for the CDR3 is TGTGCCAGCAGTATTGCGGGGGAGTCCTACAATGAGCAGTTCTTC. Amino acids: CASSIAGESYNEQFF.

The J gene is TRBJ2-7, the V gene TRBV4-1, with D possibly being TRBD2 (5 bases). Germline V gene lookup returns CDR1 MGHRA and CDR2 YSYEKL. Trimming took 5 bases from V and 3 from J, leaving 20 bases between them. The CDR3 extends over 16 amino acids. CDR3 sequence reads: CASSARDPGNLYEQYF. The CDR3 nucleotides read TGCGCCAGCAGCGCCCGGGATCCGGGGAACCTCTACGAGCAGTACTTC.

This chain connects TRBV5-1 to TRBJ2-3; D possibly corresponds to TRBD1 (5 bases). Trimming pared 0 bases from V and 0 bases from J, leaving 23 bases between. The CDR3 is 20 residues long. Germline values: CDR1 SGHRS, CDR2 YFSETQ. This chain's CDR3 is CASSLDDSQRSLYSTDTQYF. For the CDR3, the DNA is TGCGCCAGCAGCTTGGATGACAGCCAAAGAAGTTTATATAGCACAGATACGCAGTATTTT.

The rearrangement joins TRBV4-2 to TRBJ2-1, with D possibly matching TRBD2 (5 bases). Trimming took off 4 bases at V and 0 bases at J, with 13 bases between the two ends. Germline assignment: CDR1 LGHNA and CDR2 YNFKEQ. This CDR3 region has 16 residues. The CDR3 here is CASSLYMGSSYNEQFF. Written as DNA, the CDR3 is TGTGCCAGCAGCCTCTATATGGGGAGCTCCTACAATGAGCAGTTCTTC.

The J gene is TRBJ1-2, the V gene TRBV4-3; no firm D call. Trimming stripped 0 bases from V and 4 bases from J, with 6 bases between. The CDR3 contains 13 residues. Germline V gene data show CDR1 as LGHNA and CDR2 as YSLEER. In DNA, the CDR3 is TGCGCCAGCAGCCAAGAGCTATTCTATGGCTACACCTTC. Amino acid sequence: CASSQELFYGYTF.

The J gene is TRBJ1-3, the V gene TRBV28; 7 bases align to TRBD1. CDR3 length: 18 amino acids. The V and J ends lost 4 bases and 0 bases, in that order; junction bases with no gene match: 12. Germline CDR1 reads MDHEN; CDR2 reads SYDVKM. CDR3 sequence (DNA): TGTGCCAGCAGTTCGCCACAGGGGTCTGGTTACTCTGGAAACACCATATATTTT. Protein sequence: CASSSPQGSGYSGNTIYF.